This is a list of T cell receptor beta chains from one sample in a study of identical twins. TCRdb re-called the 5' RACE reads with MiXCR, one entry per CDR3 protein. This table has under 350,000 distinct CDR3 sequences, 8% to 9.5% appearing once. These same data were also listed under a study on yellow fever vaccine responses in identical twins.

Material for sequencing was CD8+ T cells sorted from blood. These receptors came from a woman aged 18-29 years in good health. Both conserved end residues are part of each CDR3. D genes are given only for firm matches. Clone size is shown for a subset of rows, as once, few, many or a class of expanded clone.

j_gene	abundance	d_gene	v_gene	CDR3nt	CDR3aa
TRBJ2-3	.	TRBD2	TRBV2	TGTGCCAGCAGCCCCCCCGGGGGGAGGAGCGCAGATACGCAGTATTTT	CASSPPGGRSADTQYF
TRBJ2-7	few	.	TRBV7-2	TGTGCCAGCAGCGGGGGGTCTACCTACGAGCAGTACTTC	CASSGGSTYEQYF
TRBJ2-2	.	.	TRBV29-1	TGCAGCGTTGTGGAGGGGGCGAACACCGGGGAGCTGTTTTTT	CSVVEGANTGELFF
TRBJ2-7	.	.	TRBV7-9	TGTGCCAGCAGCTTTTCGACGGCGGGTTTCTACGAGCAGTACTTC	CASSFSTAGFYEQYF
TRBJ2-1	.	.	TRBV24-1	TGTGCCACCGGTTCTGGGAGTTTTAATGAGCAGTTCTTC	CATGSGSFNEQFF
TRBJ2-6	.	.	TRBV5-6	TGTGCCAGCAGCTTGTTCTCCGGGACTGGGGCCAACGTCCTGACTTTC	CASSLFSGTGANVLTF
TRBJ2-5	few	.	TRBV7-2	TGTGCCAGCAGCTTAGGAGGCTTGCGTGGGCGTCAAGAGACCCAGTACTTC	CASSLGGLRGRQETQYF
TRBJ1-1	many	.	TRBV7-9	TGTGCCAGCAGCTTAGAGAACACTGAAGCTTTCTTT	CASSLENTEAFF
TRBJ2-7	many	.	TRBV7-8	TGTGCCAGCAGCTTAGCAGGGACCTCCTACGAGCAGTACTTC	CASSLAGTSYEQYF
TRBJ2-7	.	TRBD1	TRBV30	TGTGCCTGGAGGGTCAGGGGGTTTTACGAGCAGTACTTC	CAWRVRGFYEQYF
TRBJ2-7	.	.	TRBV20-1	TGCAGTGCCGCCCCCACCTCAGCGTCGGTGGCCTACGAGCAGTACTTC	CSAAPTSASVAYEQYF
TRBJ1-1	many	.	TRBV9	TGTGCCAGCAGCCGTCTCCCCGGCCAAGGGATGAACACTGAAGCTTTCTTT	CASSRLPGQGMNTEAFF
TRBJ2-3	.	.	TRBV10-3	TGTGCCATCAGTGAGGCTAAGGGGATGAACACAGATACGCAGTATTTT	CAISEAKGMNTDTQYF
TRBJ2-2	.	TRBD1	TRBV4-1	TGCGCCAGCAGCCCGCTATCGGGACAGGGGACCGGGGAGCTGTTTTTT	CASSPLSGQGTGELFF
TRBJ1-2	few	.	TRBV10-3	TGTGCCATCAGTGAGTCCGGGCAGAGCTATGGCTACACCTTC	CAISESGQSYGYTF
TRBJ1-4	few	.	TRBV7-8	TGTGCCAGCAGCTTAGCGGCGGCAGGGGAACTGTTTTTT	CASSLAAAGELFF
TRBJ2-3	many	.	TRBV4-3	TGCGCCAGCAGCCCCCGGCCCACAGATACGCAGTATTTT	CASSPRPTDTQYF
TRBJ2-5	few	.	TRBV20-1	TGCAGTGCTAGAGATGGAAACCCCCCAGGGGAGACCCAGTACTTC	CSARDGNPPGETQYF
TRBJ1-2	few	TRBD1	TRBV13	TGTGCCAGCAGCCCCTCCATTGGACAGGCGGGCTATGGCTACACCTTC	CASSPSIGQAGYGYTF
TRBJ2-7	many	TRBD1	TRBV6-5	TGTGCCAGCAGTTCCTTGTGGCCGGGACAGCAGGCCTACGAGCAGTACTTC	CASSSLWPGQQAYEQYF
TRBJ2-7	many	.	TRBV7-2	TGTGCCAGCAGCTTTGTCGCCTACGAGCAGTACTTC	CASSFVAYEQYF
TRBJ1-1	few	.	TRBV2	TGTGCCAGCAAAAGGACTCAGGGTACGAACACTGAAGCTTTCTTT	CASKRTQGTNTEAFF
TRBJ2-7	medium-sized	TRBD1	TRBV29-1	TGCAGCGTCCGGGACAGTACGACCTCCTACGAGCAGTACTTC	CSVRDSTTSYEQYF
TRBJ2-2	few	.	TRBV6-5	TGTGCCAACACGACCGGGGAGCTGTTTTTT	CANTTGELFF